The sequence of this TCR beta chain was determined in a study of cytomegalovirus exposure and HLA in healthy donors. The V and J ends lost 4 bases and 0 bases, in that order; junction bases with no gene match: 3. Germline V gives CDR1 SGHNT, CDR2 YYREEE (reference sequence). This CDR3 region has 15 residues. The PCR made use of 60 Vbeta and 13 Jbeta primers. The assay was immunoSEQ multiplex PCR, and TCRdb's table has in-frame clones only and misses some. The sample holds about 140,000 clones, roughly 75% seen once. This sequence originates from a man aged 30 to 39 in good health and CMV-seronegative. The chain is built from TRBV5-4 and TRBJ1-4; 7 bases map to TRBD1. Sequencing was carried out using PBMCs. Here the CDR3 reads CASSLDRATNEKLFF. In DNA form, the CDR3 reads TGTGCCAGCAGCCTTGACAGGGCAACTAATGAAAAACTGTTTTTT.